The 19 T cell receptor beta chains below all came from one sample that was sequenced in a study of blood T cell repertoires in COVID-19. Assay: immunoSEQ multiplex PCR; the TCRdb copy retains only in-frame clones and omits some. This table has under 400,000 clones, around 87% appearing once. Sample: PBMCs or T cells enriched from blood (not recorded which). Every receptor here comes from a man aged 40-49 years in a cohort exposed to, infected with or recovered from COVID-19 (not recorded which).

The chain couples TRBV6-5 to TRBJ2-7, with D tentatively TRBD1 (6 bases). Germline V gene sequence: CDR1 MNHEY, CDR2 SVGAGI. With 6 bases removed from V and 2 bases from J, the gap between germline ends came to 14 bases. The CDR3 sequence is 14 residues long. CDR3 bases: TGTGCCAGCAGCCGACAGGAAGGAGCCTACGAGCAGTACTTC. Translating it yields CASSRQEGAYEQYF.

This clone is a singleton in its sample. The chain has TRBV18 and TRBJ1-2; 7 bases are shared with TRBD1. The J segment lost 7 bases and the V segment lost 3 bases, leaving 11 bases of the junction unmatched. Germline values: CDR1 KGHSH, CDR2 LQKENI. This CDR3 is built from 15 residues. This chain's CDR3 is CASSPYTGEESGYTF. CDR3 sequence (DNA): TGTGCCAGCTCACCTTACACAGGGGAGGAAAGTGGCTACACCTTC.

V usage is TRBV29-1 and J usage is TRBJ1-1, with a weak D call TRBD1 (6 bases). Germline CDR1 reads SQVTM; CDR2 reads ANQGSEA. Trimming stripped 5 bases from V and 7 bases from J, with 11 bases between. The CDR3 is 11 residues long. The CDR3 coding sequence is TGCAGCGTTAGAGACAGGCATGAAGCTTTCTTT. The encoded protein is CSVRDRHEAFF.

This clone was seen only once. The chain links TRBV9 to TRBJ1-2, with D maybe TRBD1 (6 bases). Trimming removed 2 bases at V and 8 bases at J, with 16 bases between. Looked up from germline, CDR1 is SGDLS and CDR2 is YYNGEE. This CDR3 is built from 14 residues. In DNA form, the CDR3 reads TGTGCCAGCAGCGTCGTCAGGGGAGCGGAAGGCTACACCTTC. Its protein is CASSVVRGAEGYTF.

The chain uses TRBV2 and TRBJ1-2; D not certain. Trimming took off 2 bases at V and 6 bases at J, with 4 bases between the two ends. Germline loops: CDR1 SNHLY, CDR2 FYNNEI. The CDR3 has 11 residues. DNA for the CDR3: TGTGCCAGCAGTGAATCCGATGGCTACACCTTC. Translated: CASSESDGYTF.

The CDR3 sequence is CASIVAGVTHNGQPQHF. For the CDR3, the DNA is TGTGCCAGCATAGTCGCCGGAGTCACTCATAATGGTCAGCCCCAGCATTTT. This rearrangement joins TRBV28 to TRBJ1-5; D not certain. CDR1 is MDHEN and CDR2 is SYDVKM in the germline V gene. With 7 bases removed from V and 6 bases from J, the gap between germline ends came to 25 bases. The CDR3 covers 17 residues.

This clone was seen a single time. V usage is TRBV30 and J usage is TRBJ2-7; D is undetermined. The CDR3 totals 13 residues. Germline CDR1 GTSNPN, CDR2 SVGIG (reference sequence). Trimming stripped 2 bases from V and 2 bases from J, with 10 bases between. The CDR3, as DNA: TGTGCCTGGAGTATATCAGGCCCCTACGAGCAGTACTTC. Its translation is CAWSISGPYEQYF.

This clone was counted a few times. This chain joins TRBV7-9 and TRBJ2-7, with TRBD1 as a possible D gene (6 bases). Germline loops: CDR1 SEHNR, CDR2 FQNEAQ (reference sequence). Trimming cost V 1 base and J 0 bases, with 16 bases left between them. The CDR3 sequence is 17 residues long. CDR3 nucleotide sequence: TGTGCCAGCAGCTTAGTAAACAGGGCCCCCTACTCCTACGAGCAGTACTTC. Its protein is CASSLVNRAPYSYEQYF.

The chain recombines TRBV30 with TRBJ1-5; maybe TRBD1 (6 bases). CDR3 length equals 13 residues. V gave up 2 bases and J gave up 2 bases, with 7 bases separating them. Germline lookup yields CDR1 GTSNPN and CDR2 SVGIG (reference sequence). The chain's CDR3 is CAWSSGGNQPQHF. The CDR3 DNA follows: TGTGCCTGGAGTTCAGGGGGCAATCAGCCCCAGCATTTT.

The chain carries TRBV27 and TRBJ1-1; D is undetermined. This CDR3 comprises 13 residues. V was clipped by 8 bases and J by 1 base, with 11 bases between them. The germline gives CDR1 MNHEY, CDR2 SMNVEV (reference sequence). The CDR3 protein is CASYTTPNTEAFF. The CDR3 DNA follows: TGTGCCAGCTACACGACACCGAACACTGAAGCTTTCTTT.

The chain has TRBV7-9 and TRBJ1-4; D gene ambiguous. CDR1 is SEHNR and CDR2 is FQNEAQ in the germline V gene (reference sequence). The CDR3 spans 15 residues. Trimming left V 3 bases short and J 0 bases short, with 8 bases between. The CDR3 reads CASSFSQSTNEKLFF. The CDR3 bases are TGTGCCAGCAGCTTTTCACAGTCAACTAATGAAAAACTGTTTTTT.

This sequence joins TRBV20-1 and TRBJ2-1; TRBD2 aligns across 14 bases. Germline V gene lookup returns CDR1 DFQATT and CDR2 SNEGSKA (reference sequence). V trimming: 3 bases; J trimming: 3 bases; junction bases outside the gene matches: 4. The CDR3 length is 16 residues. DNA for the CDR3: TGCAGTGCTAGTAGGACTAGCGGGAGGTACTACAATGAGCAGTTCTTC. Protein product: CSASRTSGRYYNEQFF.

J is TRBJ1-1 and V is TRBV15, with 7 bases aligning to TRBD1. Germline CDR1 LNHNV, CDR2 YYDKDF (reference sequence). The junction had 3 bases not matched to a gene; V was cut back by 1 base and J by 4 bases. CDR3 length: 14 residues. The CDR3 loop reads CATSRAGDSTEAFF. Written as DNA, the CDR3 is TGTGCCACCAGCAGAGCAGGGGACAGCACTGAAGCTTTCTTT.

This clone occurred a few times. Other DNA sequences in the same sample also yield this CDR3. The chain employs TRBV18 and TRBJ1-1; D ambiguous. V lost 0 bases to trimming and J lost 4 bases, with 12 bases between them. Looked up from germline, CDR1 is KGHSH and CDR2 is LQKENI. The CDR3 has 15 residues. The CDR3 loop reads CASSPPGLGATEAFF. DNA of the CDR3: TGTGCCAGCTCACCACCGGGCCTGGGAGCCACTGAAGCTTTCTTT.

Written as DNA, the CDR3 is TGTGCCAGCAGCCCAGCTAGCGGGAGACCCTACGAGCAGTACTTC. Its protein is CASSPASGRPYEQYF. This chain joins TRBV5-4 and TRBJ2-7, with TRBD2 matching 10 bases. The CDR3 sequence is 15 residues long. The germline CDR1 and CDR2 sequences are SGHNT and YYREEE (reference sequence). V lost 4 bases to trimming and J lost 2 bases; unmatched junction nucleotides: 6.

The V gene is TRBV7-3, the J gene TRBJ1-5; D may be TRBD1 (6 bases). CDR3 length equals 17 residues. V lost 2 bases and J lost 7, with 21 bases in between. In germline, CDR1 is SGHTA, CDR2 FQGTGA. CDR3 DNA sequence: TGTGCCAGCAGCTTATATTACGGACAGATCCTTCCACAGCCCCAGCATTTT. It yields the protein CASSLYYGQILPQPQHF.

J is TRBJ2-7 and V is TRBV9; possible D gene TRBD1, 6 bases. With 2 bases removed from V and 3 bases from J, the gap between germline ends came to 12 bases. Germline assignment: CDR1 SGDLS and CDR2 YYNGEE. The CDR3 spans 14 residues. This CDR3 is CASSVAGTSYEQYF. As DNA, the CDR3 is TGTGCCAGCAGCGTCGCCGGGACAAGCTACGAGCAGTACTTC. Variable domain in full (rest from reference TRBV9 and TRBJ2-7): DSGVTQTPKHLITATGQRVTLRCSPRSGDLSVYWYQQSLDQGLQFLIQYYNGEERAKGNILERFSAQQFPDLHSELNLSSLELGDSALYFCASSVAGTSYEQYFGPGTRLTVT.

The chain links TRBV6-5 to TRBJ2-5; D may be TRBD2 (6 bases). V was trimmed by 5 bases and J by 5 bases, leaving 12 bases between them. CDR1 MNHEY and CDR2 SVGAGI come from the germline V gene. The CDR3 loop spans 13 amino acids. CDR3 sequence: CASSKPGVETQYF. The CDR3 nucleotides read TGTGCCAGCAGTAAACCGGGGGTTGAGACCCAGTACTTC.

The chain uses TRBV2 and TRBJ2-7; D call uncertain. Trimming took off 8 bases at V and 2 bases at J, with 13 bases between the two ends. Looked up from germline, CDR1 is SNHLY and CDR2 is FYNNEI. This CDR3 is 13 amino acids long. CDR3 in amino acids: CASLSARAYEQYF. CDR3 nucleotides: TGTGCCAGCCTAAGCGCTCGAGCCTACGAGCAGTACTTC.